These 9 T cell receptor beta chains share one sample of origin, sequenced in a study of T cell changes during pregnancy in multiple sclerosis. The data were produced by immunoSEQ multiplex PCR, yet TCRdb's version contains in-frame clones alone and is incomplete. Among 20,000 to 30,000 clones listed, roughly nine tenths were seen once. The source was CD8+ T cells from peripheral blood mononuclear cells, collected in the third trimester of pregnancy. Receptor source: a female donor in good health, enrolled as a control in a pregnancy study.

Here the CDR3 DNA reads TGTGCCAGCAGAGAACCCGGGACAGGGAAGCTCTACAATGAGCAGTTCTTC. Its translation is CASREPGTGKLYNEQFF. This sequence joins TRBV28 and TRBJ2-1; 9 bases are a match to TRBD1. With 6 bases clipped from V and 3 bases from J, the junction kept 12 bases outside the gene matches. The CDR3 contains 17 residues. Germline-derived CDR1 and CDR2 are MDHEN and SYDVKM.

The genes are TRBV14 and TRBJ1-2; D possibly corresponds to TRBD1 (5 bases). This CDR3 spans 15 amino acids. Germline V gene data show CDR1 as SGHDN and CDR2 as FVKESK. Trimming took off 4 bases at V and 4 bases at J, with 16 bases between the two ends. The CDR3, as DNA: TGTGCCAGCAGCCGGGGGACGGGAGACTTCTATGGCTACACCTTC. Translation gives CASSRGTGDFYGYTF.

V is TRBV6-5 and J is TRBJ2-2, with TRBD1 identical over 8 bases. V lost 0 bases to trimming and J lost 3 bases; unmatched junction nucleotides: 3. CDR1 MNHEY and CDR2 SVGAGI come from the germline V gene. The CDR3 has 16 amino acids. CDR3 sequence reads: CASSYSRDRYTGELFF. DNA of the CDR3: TGTGCCAGCAGTTACTCCCGGGACAGGTACACCGGGGAGCTGTTTTTT.

The chain combines TRBV13 with TRBJ2-3; D is possibly TRBD2 (5 bases). The CDR3 is 12 amino acids. Germline lookup yields CDR1 PRHDT and CDR2 FYEKMQ (reference sequence). The V end lost 5 bases, the J end lost 6 bases, and 9 bases lay between the germline ends. The CDR3 loop reads CASSLEADTQYF. The CDR3 nucleotides are TGTGCCAGCAGCCTGGAGGCGGATACGCAGTATTTT.

The chain combines TRBV6-4 with TRBJ2-3; 13 bases are a match to TRBD2. The CDR3 extends over 15 amino acids. Unmatched junction bases numbered 1, after V lost 6 bases and J lost 1 base. Germline loops: CDR1 MRHNA, CDR2 SNTAGT. The CDR3 DNA is TGTGCCAGCAGCGGGACTAGCGGGGGCACAGATACGCAGTATTTT. It is translated as CASSGTSGGTDTQYF.

This chain connects TRBV4-1 to TRBJ2-5; possible D gene TRBD2, 6 bases. Germline CDR1 reads MGHRA; CDR2 reads YSYEKL. This CDR3 region has 16 residues. V was cut by 2 bases and J by 3 bases, with 16 bases left in between. The chain's CDR3 is CASSQSGSWMEETQYF. The DNA for the CDR3 is TGCGCCAGCAGCCAATCCGGGAGCTGGATGGAAGAGACCCAGTACTTC.

V is TRBV6-1 and J is TRBJ1-2; D gene ambiguous. V was pared by 0 bases and J by 6 bases, with 14 bases between. The length of the CDR3 is 15 residues. Looked up from germline, CDR1 is MNHNS and CDR2 is SASEGT. The DNA of the CDR3 is TGTGCCAGCAGTGAAGCGCGGTGGGAGGGCGATGGCTACACCTTC. This encodes CASSEARWEGDGYTF.

This clone was observed a handful of times. This chain uses TRBV7-9 with TRBJ1-6; D remains unclear. The CDR3 totals 14 residues. Germline CDR1 and CDR2: SEHNR and FQNEAQ (reference sequence). Trimming took off 1 base at V and 4 bases at J, with 5 bases between the two ends. The CDR3 is CASSLGDYNSPLHF. The DNA for the CDR3 is TGTGCCAGCAGCTTAGGAGATTATAATTCACCCCTCCACTTT.

The rearrangement uses TRBV7-6 and TRBJ2-3; 7 nucleotides agree with TRBD2. Germline V lookup: CDR1 SGHVS, CDR2 FNYEAQ. The length of the CDR3 is 12 residues. V lost 9 bases to trimming and J lost 4 bases; unmatched junction nucleotides: 4. The CDR3 region is CASSTSADTQYF. CDR3 DNA: TGTGCCAGTTCCACTAGCGCAGATACGCAGTATTTT.